The 7 T cell receptor beta chains below all came from one sample that was sequenced in a study of PD-1 blockade in mismatch repair-deficient tumors. Produced via immunoSEQ multiplex PCR; TCRdb's table is partial and in-frame only. This sample yields some 130,000 clones, of which roughly 90% are seen a single time; about an eighth belongs to the top ten. The source was peripheral blood, collected almost 74 weeks after starting pembrolizumab. All receptors come from an adult with mismatch repair-deficient cancer.

The chain employs TRBV27 and TRBJ2-5, with 9 bases that match TRBD1. The CDR3 runs to 18 residues. Germline CDR1 and CDR2: MNHEY and SMNVEV (reference sequence). Trimming at V came to 3 bases and at J to 2 bases, leaving 13 bases not matched to a gene. CDR3 nucleotides: TGTGCCAGCAGTTTCCTATCGACAGGGGGAGTTAGGCAAGAGACCCAGTACTTC. It encodes CASSFLSTGGVRQETQYF.

The count of this clone is one. CDR3 DNA sequence: TGCGCCAGCAGTGTTGCGGCTAGCTCCTACGAGCAGTACTTC. This codes for CASSVAASSYEQYF. The V and J genes are TRBV10-2 and TRBJ2-7; D call uncertain. With 4 bases removed from V and 0 bases from J, the gap between germline ends came to 10 bases. This CDR3 is built from 14 residues. The germline gives CDR1 WSHSY, CDR2 SAAADI.

The V gene is TRBV20-1, the J gene TRBJ2-1; D remains unclear. V gave up 6 bases and J gave up 12 bases, with 15 bases separating them. The length of the CDR3 is 11 residues. Germline V gene sequence: CDR1 DFQATT, CDR2 SNEGSKA (reference sequence). CDR3 DNA sequence: TGCAGTGCCAAGAATCCAGTTGTGCAGTTCTTC. It codes for CSAKNPVVQFF.

This clone was recorded once. The CDR3 region is CASSNPGTKTEQYF. CDR3 in DNA: TGTGCCAGCAGTAACCCCGGGACTAAAACCGAGCAGTACTTC. V gene TRBV6-1 combines with J gene TRBJ2-7; 7 bases are shared with TRBD2. Trimming took 5 bases from V and 6 from J; bases not matched to a gene: 10. There are 14 residues in the CDR3. CDR1 is MNHNS and CDR2 is SASEGT in the germline V gene.

V is TRBV7-9 and J is TRBJ2-7; 9 positions match TRBD1. CDR1 and CDR2 from the germline V gene are SEHNR and FQNEAQ (reference sequence). The CDR3 sequence is 15 residues long. The J segment lost 4 bases and the V segment lost 5 bases, leaving 9 bases of the junction unmatched. CDR3: CASSPPGTGRYEQYF. The CDR3 bases are TGTGCCAGCAGCCCCCCCGGGACAGGGAGATACGAGCAGTACTTC.

The V and J genes are TRBV27 and TRBJ2-4; the D call may be TRBD1 or TRBD2 (5 bases each). The CDR3 has 13 residues. Trimming pared 3 bases from V and 4 bases from J, leaving 7 bases between. Per the germline V gene, CDR1 is MNHEY and CDR2 is SMNVEV (reference sequence). The CDR3 sequence is CASSFGAKNIQYF. In DNA, the CDR3 is TGTGCCAGCAGTTTCGGGGCGAAAAACATTCAGTACTTC.

For this clone: The sample carries other DNA sequences with the same CDR3. This rearrangement joins TRBV4-3 to TRBJ2-7, with D unresolved. The CDR3 contains 13 residues. V gave up 0 bases and J gave up 4 bases, with 7 bases separating them. CDR1 and CDR2 (germline): LGHNA, YSLEER. This chain's CDR3 is CASSQDLGYEQYF. Written as DNA, the CDR3 is TGCGCCAGCAGCCAAGATCTGGGGTACGAGCAGTACTTC.